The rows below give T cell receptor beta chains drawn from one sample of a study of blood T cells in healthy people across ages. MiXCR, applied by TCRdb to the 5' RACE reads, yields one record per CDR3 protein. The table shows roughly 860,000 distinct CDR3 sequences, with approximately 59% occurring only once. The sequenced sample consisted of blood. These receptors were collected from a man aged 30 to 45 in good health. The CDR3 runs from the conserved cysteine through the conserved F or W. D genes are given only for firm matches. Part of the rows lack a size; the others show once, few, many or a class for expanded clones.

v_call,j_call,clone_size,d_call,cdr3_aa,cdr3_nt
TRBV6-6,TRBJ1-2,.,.,CASTTGPPGGYTF,TGTGCCAGCACCACCGGGCCACCCGGGGGCTACACCTTC
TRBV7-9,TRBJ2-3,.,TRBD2,CASRKTPAGPDTQYF,TGTGCCAGCAGAAAAACACCAGCGGGGCCGGATACGCAGTATTTT
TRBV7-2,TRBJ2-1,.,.,CASSRARSEQFF,TGTGCCAGCAGCCGAGCAAGGAGTGAGCAGTTCTTC
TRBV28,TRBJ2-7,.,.,CASSPPEAGGYEQYF,TGTGCCAGCAGTCCCCCCGAGGCAGGTGGCTACGAGCAGTACTTC
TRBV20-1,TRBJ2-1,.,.,CSARAPRPRPYNEQFF,TGCAGTGCTAGAGCTCCAAGACCCCGGCCCTACAATGAGCAGTTCTTC
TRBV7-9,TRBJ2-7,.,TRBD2,CASSLGNGGTYEQYF,TGTGCCAGCAGCTTAGGAAACGGGGGGACCTACGAGCAGTACTTC
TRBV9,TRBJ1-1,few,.,CASSAPNTEAFF,TGTGCCAGCAGCGCCCCGAACACTGAAGCTTTCTTT
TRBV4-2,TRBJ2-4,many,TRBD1,CASSQGQGAGKNIQYF,TGTGCCAGCAGCCAAGGACAGGGGGCCGGCAAAAACATTCAGTACTTC
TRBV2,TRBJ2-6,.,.,CASMPVSSSGANVLTF,TGTGCCAGCATGCCAGTATCGAGCTCTGGGGCCAACGTCCTGACTTTC
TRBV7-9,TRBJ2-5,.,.,CASSFRGVQETQYF,TGTGCCAGCAGCTTTAGGGGAGTACAAGAGACCCAGTACTTC
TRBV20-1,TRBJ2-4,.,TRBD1,CSARPSHTGVAIQYF,TGCAGTGCTAGACCTTCCCATACAGGGGTTGCCATTCAGTACTTC
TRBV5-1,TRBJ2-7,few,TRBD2,CASRLTSGGESYEQYF,TGCGCCAGCAGGTTGACTAGCGGGGGGGAGTCCTACGAGCAGTACTTC
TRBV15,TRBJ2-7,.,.,CATSTGGSEQYF,TGTGCCACCAGCACCGGGGGCAGCGAGCAGTACTTC
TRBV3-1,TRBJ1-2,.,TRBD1,CASSSGTGGFGYTF,TGTGCCAGCAGCTCTGGGACAGGGGGCTTCGGCTACACCTTC
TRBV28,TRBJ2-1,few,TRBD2,CASSHTTSGGAGEQFF,TGTGCCAGCAGCCACACGACTAGCGGGGGGGCCGGTGAGCAGTTCTTC
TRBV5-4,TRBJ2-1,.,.,CASRTHNEQFF,TGTGCCAGCAGAACTCACAATGAGCAGTTCTTC
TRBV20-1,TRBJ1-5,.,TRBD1,CSARRPGQGFVQSNQPQHF,TGCAGTGCTAGAAGGCCGGGACAGGGGTTCGTTCAGAGCAATCAGCCCCAGCATTTT
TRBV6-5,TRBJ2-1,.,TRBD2,CASSYPGGSYNEQFF,TGTGCCAGCAGTTATCCGGGAGGCTCCTACAATGAGCAGTTCTTC
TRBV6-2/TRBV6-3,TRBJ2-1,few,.,CASSYLAGKREQFF,TGTGCCAGCAGTTACCTGGCAGGGAAACGCGAGCAGTTCTTC
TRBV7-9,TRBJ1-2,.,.,CASSLGGASDGYTF,TGTGCCAGCAGCTTAGGGGGGGCGTCCGATGGCTACACCTTC
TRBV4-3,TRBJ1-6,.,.,CASSQDSWTQGGNSPLHF,TGCGCCAGCAGCCAAGATTCATGGACTCAAGGTGGTAATTCACCCCTCCACTTT
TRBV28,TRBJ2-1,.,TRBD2,CASSSGGSTYNEQFF,TGTGCCAGCAGTTCGGGGGGGTCTACCTACAATGAGCAGTTCTTC
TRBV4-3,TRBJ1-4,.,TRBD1,CASSQVIFGTGGVSNEKLFF,TGCGCCAGCAGCCAAGTGATTTTTGGGACAGGGGGCGTTAGTAATGAAAAACTGTTTTTT
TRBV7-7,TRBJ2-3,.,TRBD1,CASSPSTGVKDTQYF,TGTGCCAGCAGCCCGTCCACAGGGGTCAAAGATACGCAGTATTTT
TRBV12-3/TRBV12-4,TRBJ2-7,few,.,CASGRLYYEQYF,TGTGCCAGCGGAAGGCTCTACTACGAGCAGTACTTC
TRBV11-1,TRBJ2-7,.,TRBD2,CASSLGSGVTYEQYF,TGTGCCAGCAGCTTAGGGAGCGGGGTCACCTACGAGCAGTACTTC